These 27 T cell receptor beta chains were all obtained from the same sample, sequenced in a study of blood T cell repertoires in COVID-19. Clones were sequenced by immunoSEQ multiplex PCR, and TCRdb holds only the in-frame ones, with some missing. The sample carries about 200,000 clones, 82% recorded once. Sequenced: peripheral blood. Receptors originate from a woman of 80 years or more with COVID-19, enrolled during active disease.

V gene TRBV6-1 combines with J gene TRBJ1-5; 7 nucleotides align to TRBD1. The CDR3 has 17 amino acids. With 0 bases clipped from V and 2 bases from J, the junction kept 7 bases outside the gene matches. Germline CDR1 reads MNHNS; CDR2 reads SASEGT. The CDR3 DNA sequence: TGTGCCAGCAGTGAAGCCCAGACAGGGACGCGCAATCAGCCCCAGCATTTT. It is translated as CASSEAQTGTRNQPQHF.

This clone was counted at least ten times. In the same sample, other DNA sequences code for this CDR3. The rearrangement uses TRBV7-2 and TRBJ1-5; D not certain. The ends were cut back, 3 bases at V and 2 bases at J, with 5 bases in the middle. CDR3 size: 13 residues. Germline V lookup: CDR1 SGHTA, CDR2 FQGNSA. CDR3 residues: CASSLRGNQPQHF. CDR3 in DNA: TGTGCCAGCAGCTTGAGAGGCAATCAGCCCCAGCATTTT.

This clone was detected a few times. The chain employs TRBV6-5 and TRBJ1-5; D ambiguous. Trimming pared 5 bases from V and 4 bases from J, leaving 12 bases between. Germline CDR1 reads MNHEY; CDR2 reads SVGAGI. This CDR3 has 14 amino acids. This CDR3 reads CASSTAGRNQPQHF. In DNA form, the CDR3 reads TGTGCCAGCAGTACCGCGGGGAGGAATCAGCCCCAGCATTTT.

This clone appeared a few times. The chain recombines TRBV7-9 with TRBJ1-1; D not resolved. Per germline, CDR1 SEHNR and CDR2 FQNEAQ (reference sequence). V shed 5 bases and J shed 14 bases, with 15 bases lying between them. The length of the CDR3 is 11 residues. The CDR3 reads CASSPDAGLFF. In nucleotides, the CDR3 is TGTGCCAGCAGCCCAGACGCAGGTCTATTCTTT.

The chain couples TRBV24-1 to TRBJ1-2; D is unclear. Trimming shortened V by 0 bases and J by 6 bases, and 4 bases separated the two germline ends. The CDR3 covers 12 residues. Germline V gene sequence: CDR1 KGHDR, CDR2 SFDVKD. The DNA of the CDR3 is TGTGCCACCAGTGATTTGGCGGATGGCTACACCTTC. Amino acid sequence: CATSDLADGYTF.

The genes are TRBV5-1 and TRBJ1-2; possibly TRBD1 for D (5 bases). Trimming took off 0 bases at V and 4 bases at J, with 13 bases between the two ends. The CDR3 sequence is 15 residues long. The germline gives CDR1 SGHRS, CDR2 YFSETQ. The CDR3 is CASSLAPGQGYGYTF. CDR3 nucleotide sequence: TGCGCCAGCAGCTTGGCCCCAGGGCAGGGCTATGGCTACACCTTC. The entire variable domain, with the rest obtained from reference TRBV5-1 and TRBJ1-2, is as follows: KAGVTQTPRYLIKTRGQQVTLSCSPISGHRSVSWYQQTPGQGLQFLFEYFSETQRNKGNFPGRFSGRQFSNSRSEMNVSTLELGDSALYLCASSLAPGQGYGYTFGSGTRLTVV.

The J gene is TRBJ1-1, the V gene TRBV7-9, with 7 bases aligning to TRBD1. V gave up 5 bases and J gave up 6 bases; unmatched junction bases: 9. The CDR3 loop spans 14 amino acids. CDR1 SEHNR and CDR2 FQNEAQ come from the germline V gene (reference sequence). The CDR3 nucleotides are TGTGCCAGCAGCATTGTTTACAGGGGAGCTGAAGCTTTCTTT. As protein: CASSIVYRGAEAFF.

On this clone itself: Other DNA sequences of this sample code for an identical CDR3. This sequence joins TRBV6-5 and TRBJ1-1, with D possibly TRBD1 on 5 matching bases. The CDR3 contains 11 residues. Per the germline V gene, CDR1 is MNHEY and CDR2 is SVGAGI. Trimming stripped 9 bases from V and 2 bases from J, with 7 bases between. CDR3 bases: TGTGCCAGTACAGGAAACACTGAAGCTTTCTTT. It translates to CASTGNTEAFF.

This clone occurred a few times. The CDR3 sequence is CASSIVRDRNYGYTF. In DNA form, the CDR3 reads TGTGCCAGTAGTATAGTTAGGGACAGAAACTATGGCTACACCTTC. This chain links TRBV19 with TRBJ1-2; 7 bases agree with TRBD1. This CDR3 contains 15 residues. Trimming at V came to 1 base and at J to 2 bases, leaving 4 bases not matched to a gene. Germline CDR1 reads LNHDA; CDR2 reads SQIVND (reference sequence).

The CDR3 here is CASSSLRGHPGKTEAFF. The CDR3 bases are TGTGCCAGCAGCTCCCTACGGGGACATCCGGGAAAAACTGAAGCTTTCTTT. This chain connects TRBV7-3 to TRBJ1-1; D possibly corresponds to TRBD1 (6 bases). Between the trimmed V and J ends, which lost 4 bases and 5 bases, there was a span of 23 bases. This CDR3 has 17 amino acids. Germline loops: CDR1 SGHTA, CDR2 FQGTGA. The full variable domain, its missing parts supplied by reference TRBV7-3 and TRBJ1-1, is GAGVSQTPSNKVTEKGKYVELRCDPISGHTALYWYRQSLGQGPEFLIYFQGTGAADDSGLPNDRFFAVRPEGSVSTLKIQRTERGDSAVYLCASSSLRGHPGKTEAFFGQGTRLTVV.

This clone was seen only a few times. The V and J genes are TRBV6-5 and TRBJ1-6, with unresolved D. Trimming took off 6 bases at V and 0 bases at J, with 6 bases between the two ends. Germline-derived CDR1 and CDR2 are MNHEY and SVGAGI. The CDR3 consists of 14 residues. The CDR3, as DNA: TGTGCCAGCAGGTCGAGCTCCTATAATTCACCCCTCCACTTT. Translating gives CASRSSSYNSPLHF.

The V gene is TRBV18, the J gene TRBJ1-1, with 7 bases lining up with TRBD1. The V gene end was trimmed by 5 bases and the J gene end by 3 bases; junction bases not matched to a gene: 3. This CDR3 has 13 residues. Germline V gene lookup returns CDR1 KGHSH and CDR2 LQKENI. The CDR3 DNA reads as TGTGCCAGCTCAACAGGACAGGACACTGAAGCTTTCTTT. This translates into CASSTGQDTEAFF.

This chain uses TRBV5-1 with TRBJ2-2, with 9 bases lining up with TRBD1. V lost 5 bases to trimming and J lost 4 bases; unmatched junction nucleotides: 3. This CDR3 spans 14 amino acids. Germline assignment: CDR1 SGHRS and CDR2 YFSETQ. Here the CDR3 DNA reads TGCGCCAGCAGGGGACAGGGAGTCACCGGGGAGCTGTTTTTT. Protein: CASRGQGVTGELFF.

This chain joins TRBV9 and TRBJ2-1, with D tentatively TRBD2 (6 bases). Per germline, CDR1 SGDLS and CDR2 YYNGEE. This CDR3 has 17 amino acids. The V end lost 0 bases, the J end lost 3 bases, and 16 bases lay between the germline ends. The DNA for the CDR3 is TGTGCCAGCAGCGTAGCTGGGACTCCGAGTCACTACAATGAGCAGTTCTTC. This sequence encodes CASSVAGTPSHYNEQFF.

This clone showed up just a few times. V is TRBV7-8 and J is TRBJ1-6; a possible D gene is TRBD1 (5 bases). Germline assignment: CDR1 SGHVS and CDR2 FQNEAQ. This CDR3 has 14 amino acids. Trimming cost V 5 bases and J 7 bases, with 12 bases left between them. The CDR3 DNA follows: TGTGCCAGCAGCCGCGGGGGGGAGAATTCACCCCTCCACTTT. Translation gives CASSRGGENSPLHF.

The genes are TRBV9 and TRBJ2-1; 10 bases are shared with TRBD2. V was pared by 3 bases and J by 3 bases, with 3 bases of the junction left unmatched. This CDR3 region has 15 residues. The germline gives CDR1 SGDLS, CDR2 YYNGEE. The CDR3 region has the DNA TGTGCCAGCAGCGAACTAGCGGGACGCTACAATGAGCAGTTCTTC. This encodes CASSELAGRYNEQFF.

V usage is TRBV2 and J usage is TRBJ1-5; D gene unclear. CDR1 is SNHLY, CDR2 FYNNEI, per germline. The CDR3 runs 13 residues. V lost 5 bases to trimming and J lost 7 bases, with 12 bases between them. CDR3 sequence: CASSPGERQPQHF. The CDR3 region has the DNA TGTGCCAGCAGTCCCGGGGAGCGCCAGCCCCAGCATTTT.

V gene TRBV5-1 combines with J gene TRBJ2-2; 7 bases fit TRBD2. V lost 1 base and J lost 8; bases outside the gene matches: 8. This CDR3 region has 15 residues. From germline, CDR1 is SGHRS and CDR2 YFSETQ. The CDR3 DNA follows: TGCGCCAGCAGCTTGTTCGGTGCGGGAGAAGGGGAGCTGTTTTTT. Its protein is CASSLFGAGEGELFF.

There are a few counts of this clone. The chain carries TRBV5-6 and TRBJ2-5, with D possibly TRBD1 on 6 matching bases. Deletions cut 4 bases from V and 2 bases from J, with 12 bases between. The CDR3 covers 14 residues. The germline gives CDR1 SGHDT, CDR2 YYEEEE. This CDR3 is CASSPTGPQETQYF. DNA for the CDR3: TGTGCCAGCAGCCCAACAGGGCCACAAGAGACCCAGTACTTC. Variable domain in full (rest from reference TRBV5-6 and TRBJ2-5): DAGVTQSPTHLIKTRGQQVTLRCSPKSGHDTVSWYQQALGQGPQFIFQYYEEEERQRGNFPDRFSGHQFPNYSSELNVNALLLGDSALYLCASSPTGPQETQYFGPGTRLLVL.

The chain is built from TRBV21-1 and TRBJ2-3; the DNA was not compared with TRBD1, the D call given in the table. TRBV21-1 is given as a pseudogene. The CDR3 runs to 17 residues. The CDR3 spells CASSKSLRGHCTDTQYF. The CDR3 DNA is TGTGCCAGCAGCAAAAGTCTAAGGGGTCACTGCACAGATACGCAGTATTTT.

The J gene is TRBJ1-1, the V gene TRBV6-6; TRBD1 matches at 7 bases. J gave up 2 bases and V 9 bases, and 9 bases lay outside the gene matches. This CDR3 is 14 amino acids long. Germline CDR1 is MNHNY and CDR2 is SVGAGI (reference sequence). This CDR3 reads CASIPRGSNTEAFF. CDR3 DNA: TGTGCCAGTATTCCCAGGGGGTCTAACACTGAAGCTTTCTTT.

DNA of the CDR3: TGTGCCAGCCTAGCGGCTTATACCGGGGAGCTGTTTTTT. The encoded protein is CASLAAYTGELFF. This rearrangement joins TRBV27 to TRBJ2-2; 7 positions match TRBD2. The germline V gene encodes CDR1 MNHEY and CDR2 SMNVEV (reference sequence). The CDR3 extends over 13 amino acids. J was trimmed by 5 bases and V by 8 bases; bases with no gene match: 5.

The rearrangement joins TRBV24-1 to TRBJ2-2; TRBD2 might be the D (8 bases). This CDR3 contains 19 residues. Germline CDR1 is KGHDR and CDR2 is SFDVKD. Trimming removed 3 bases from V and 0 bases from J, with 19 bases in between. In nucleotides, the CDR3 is TGTGCCACCAGTGATCTACCCGGGAGGGGACAGACGAACACCGGGGAGCTGTTTTTT. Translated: CATSDLPGRGQTNTGELFF.

The CDR3 loop is CASSLGQVRTDTQYF. DNA of the CDR3: TGTGCCAGCAGCTTGGGGCAGGTCCGCACAGATACGCAGTATTTT. This chain connects TRBV5-6 to TRBJ2-3; D is unresolved. CDR3 length: 15 residues. V gave up 0 bases and J gave up 1 base, with 9 bases separating them. Germline CDR1 reads SGHDT; CDR2 reads YYEEEE.

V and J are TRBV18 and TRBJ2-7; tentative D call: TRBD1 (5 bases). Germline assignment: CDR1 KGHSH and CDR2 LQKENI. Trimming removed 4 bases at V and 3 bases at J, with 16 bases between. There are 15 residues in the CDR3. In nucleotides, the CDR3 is TGTGCCAGCTCACGCCGAGTTGGCAGGGTCTACGAGCAGTACTTC. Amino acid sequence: CASSRRVGRVYEQYF.

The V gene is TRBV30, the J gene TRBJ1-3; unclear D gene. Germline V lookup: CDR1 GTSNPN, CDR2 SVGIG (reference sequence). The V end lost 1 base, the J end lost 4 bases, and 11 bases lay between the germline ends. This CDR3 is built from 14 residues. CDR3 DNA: TGTGCCTGGAGTGGAGCCGGGTCGGGAAACACCATATATTTT. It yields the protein CAWSGAGSGNTIYF.

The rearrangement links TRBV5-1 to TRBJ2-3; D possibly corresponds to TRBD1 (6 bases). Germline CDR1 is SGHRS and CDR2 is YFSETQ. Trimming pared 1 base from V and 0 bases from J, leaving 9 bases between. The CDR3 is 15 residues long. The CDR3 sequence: CASSLSDRSTDTQYF. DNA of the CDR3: TGCGCCAGCAGCTTGTCTGACAGGAGCACAGATACGCAGTATTTT.